Listed here are 7 T cell receptor beta chains from one sample, sequenced in a study of T cell responses to AZD1222 COVID-19 vaccine. The assay was immunoSEQ multiplex PCR, and TCRdb's table has in-frame clones only and misses some. This sample carries 140,000 or so clones, about 90% of them seen once, and the ten largest clones take about 7.5%. The sequenced sample was peripheral blood, obtained 28 days after the second dose of the MenACWY control vaccine. All receptors derive from an adult who received the MenACWY meningococcal vaccine as a control.

The chain recombines TRBV27 with TRBJ1-2; TRBD1 is a possible D gene (6 bases). With 1 base removed from V and 3 bases from J, the gap between germline ends came to 9 bases. CDR1 and CDR2 from the germline V gene are MNHEY and SMNVEV (reference sequence). There are 14 residues in the CDR3. The CDR3, as DNA: TGTGCCAGCAGTTTATGGGCAGGGGACTATGGCTACACCTTC. Its translation: CASSLWAGDYGYTF.

This sequence joins TRBV28 and TRBJ1-2, with D hard to call. Trimming took 2 bases from V and 5 from J, leaving 18 bases between them. Germline lookup yields CDR1 MDHEN and CDR2 SYDVKM. The CDR3 is 16 residues long. CDR3 sequence reads: CASSLPAGGGLYGYTF. In DNA, the CDR3 is TGTGCCAGCAGTTTACCGGCAGGCGGCGGGTTATATGGCTACACCTTC.

The chain employs TRBV6-5 and TRBJ2-7, with 7 bases fitting TRBD1. V trimming: 4 bases; J trimming: 1 base; junction bases outside the gene matches: 1. The CDR3 is 13 amino acids. CDR1 and CDR2 from the germline V gene are MNHEY and SVGAGI. The CDR3 nucleotides read TGTGCCAGCAGTTGGGACAGTTCCTACGAGCAGTACTTC. Amino acid sequence: CASSWDSSYEQYF.

CDR3 amino acids: CASSERTGGRAETQYF. CDR3 sequence (DNA): TGTGCCAGCAGTGAAAGGACAGGGGGGCGGGCTGAGACCCAGTACTTC. The chain couples TRBV2 to TRBJ2-5; TRBD1 matches at 10 bases. CDR3 length: 16 amino acids. Germline CDR1 and CDR2: SNHLY and FYNNEI. After removal of 2 bases from V and 5 bases from J, the junction contained 8 bases not matched to a gene.

This clone was seen just once. This chain joins TRBV28 and TRBJ2-2; D is possibly TRBD2 (6 bases). Trimming stripped 1 base from V and 5 bases from J, with 8 bases between. The germline CDR1 and CDR2 sequences are MDHEN and SYDVKM. CDR3 length: 14 residues. CDR3 protein: CASSLYGTTGELFF. CDR3 nucleotide sequence: TGTGCCAGCAGTTTATATGGGACTACCGGGGAGCTGTTTTTT.

The V call is TRBV19, the J call TRBJ1-5; no clear D gene. The CDR3 runs 15 residues. V lost 7 bases and J lost 0, with 13 bases in between. Per the germline V gene, CDR1 is LNHDA and CDR2 is SQIVND (reference sequence). The CDR3 is CASISTLYSNQPQHF. The CDR3 DNA is TGTGCCAGTATCAGCACCCTTTATAGCAATCAGCCCCAGCATTTT.

The V and J genes are TRBV5-1 and TRBJ1-1, with D uncertain. Germline V gene lookup returns CDR1 SGHRS and CDR2 YFSETQ. Trimming removed 1 base from V and 4 bases from J, with 11 bases in between. The CDR3 is made up of 14 amino acids. In nucleotides, the CDR3 is TGCGCCAGCAGCTTGTCCGGGGAGGGCACTGAAGCTTTCTTT. Encoded protein: CASSLSGEGTEAFF. Looking up the rest from reference TRBV5-1 and TRBJ1-1 gives the full variable domain: KAGVTQTPRYLIKTRGQQVTLSCSPISGHRSVSWYQQTPGQGLQFLFEYFSETQRNKGNFPGRFSGRQFSNSRSEMNVSTLELGDSALYLCASSLSGEGTEAFFGQGTRLTVV.